These 19 T cell receptor beta chains were all obtained from the same sample, sequenced in a study of graft-versus-host responses after intestinal transplantation. Method: immunoSEQ multiplex PCR; TCRdb's copy keeps in-frame clones and lacks some. The sample includes about 78,000 clones, about 90% of them seen just once. The antigens these receptors bind are not known. Sequencing used unstimulated CD8+ T cells sorted from spleen or lymph node cells, obtained before transplant. The receptor set was obtained from a human donor who was the organ donor for an intestinal transplant.

Here the CDR3 DNA reads TGCGCCAGCAGCCAAGATTCCACGGGTGGACAATTAGATACGCAGTATTTT. Protein: CASSQDSTGGQLDTQYF. The V gene is TRBV4-3, the J gene TRBJ2-3; the D gene is possibly TRBD1 (5 bases). The CDR3 covers 17 residues. The germline CDR1 and CDR2 sequences are LGHNA and YSLEER. V lost 0 bases and J lost 5, with 18 bases in between.

The J gene is TRBJ2-2, the V gene TRBV27, with 8 bases fitting TRBD2. V was pared by 8 bases and J by 0 bases, with 8 bases of the junction left unmatched. Per the germline V gene, CDR1 is MNHEY and CDR2 is SMNVEV (reference sequence). This CDR3 is 16 amino acids long. The CDR3 loop is CASSLSGGPNTGELFF. In DNA, the CDR3 is TGTGCCAGCTCCCTCAGCGGGGGACCGAACACCGGGGAGCTGTTTTTT.

The chain links TRBV29-1 to TRBJ2-2; maybe TRBD2 (7 bases). The CDR3 spans 14 residues. V lost 4 bases and J 4 bases, leaving 13 bases between the germline ends. Germline lookup yields CDR1 SQVTM and CDR2 ANQGSEA. CDR3 in DNA: TGCAGCGTTGTGGGGGGGCCGGGCACCGGGGAGCTGTTTTTT. Translating gives CSVVGGPGTGELFF.

The genes are TRBV5-6 and TRBJ1-6; the match to TRBD1 covers 9 bases. Germline V gene data show CDR1 as SGHDT and CDR2 as YYEEEE. There are 14 residues in the CDR3. The J segment lost 10 bases and the V segment lost 4 bases, leaving 6 bases of the junction unmatched. The CDR3 DNA is TGTGCCAGCAGCCCCCGGACAGGGGCCTCACCCCTCCACTTT. Translation: CASSPRTGASPLHF.

The chain couples TRBV19 to TRBJ1-4; no clear D gene. Germline values: CDR1 LNHDA, CDR2 SQIVND (reference sequence). The V and J ends lost 1 base and 5 bases respectively, with 14 bases between them. The CDR3 consists of 16 residues. CDR3 nucleotides: TGTGCCAGTAGTATAGTTTCACGAGGGTGGAATGAAAAACTGTTTTTT. Its protein is CASSIVSRGWNEKLFF. Full variable domain (missing parts from reference TRBV19 and TRBJ1-4): DGGITQSPKYLFRKEGQNVTLSCEQNLNHDAMYWYRQDPGQGLRLIYYSQIVNDFQKGDIAEGYSVSREKKESFPLTVTSAQKNPTAFYLCASSIVSRGWNEKLFFGSGTQLSVL.

J is TRBJ2-1 and V is TRBV7-9, with D maybe TRBD2 (6 bases). The CDR3 extends over 14 amino acids. The V end was cut by 5 bases, the J end by 3 bases, with 11 bases between. Germline values: CDR1 SEHNR, CDR2 FQNEAQ (reference sequence). CDR3 amino acids: CASSARDFYNEQFF. In DNA, the CDR3 is TGTGCCAGCAGCGCCCGGGACTTCTACAATGAGCAGTTCTTC.

Only a few counts were recorded for this clone. V gene TRBV5-4 combines with J gene TRBJ2-7; 9 bases match TRBD1. The V gene's germline CDR1 is SGHNT and CDR2 YYREEE (reference sequence). J lost 2 bases, V lost 3 bases, and 3 bases had no gene match. This CDR3 region has 14 residues. The CDR3 nucleotides are TGTGCCAGCAGCTGGGGGACAGGGACCTACGAGCAGTACGTC. Residues: CASSWGTGTYEQYV.

The V and J genes are TRBV5-8 and TRBJ1-6; D unclear. Germline assignment: CDR1 SGHTS and CDR2 YDEGEE. Trimming left V 7 bases short and J 1 base short, with 18 bases between. The CDR3 loop spans 17 amino acids. The DNA for the CDR3 is TGTGCCAGCTTGCCCGGACTCCGGGGATCCTATAATTCACCCCTCCACTTT. Its protein is CASLPGLRGSYNSPLHF. Full variable domain (rest looked up from reference TRBV5-8 and TRBJ1-6): EAGVTQSPTHLIKTRGQQATLRCSPISGHTSVYWYQQALGLGLQFLLWYDEGEERNRGNFPPRFSGRQFPNYSSELNVNALELEDSALYLCASLPGLRGSYNSPLHFGNGTRLTVT.

The chain employs TRBV7-9 and TRBJ2-1, with TRBD2 matching 11 bases. Trimming removed 4 bases from V and 8 bases from J; junction bases left unmatched: 13. Looked up from germline, CDR1 is SEHNR and CDR2 is FQNEAQ (reference sequence). CDR3 length: 17 amino acids. The CDR3 DNA follows: TGTGCCAGCAGCTCAGCAACTAGCGGGGGTAGAGGGGATGAGCAGTTCTTC. The encoded protein is CASSSATSGGRGDEQFF.

This chain links TRBV9 with TRBJ2-5, with a possible D match to TRBD2 (5 bases). CDR3 length equals 15 residues. The V end lost 0 bases, the J end lost 4 bases, and 13 bases lay between the germline ends. Germline-derived CDR1 and CDR2 are SGDLS and YYNGEE. The CDR3 DNA reads as TGTGCCAGCAGCGTAGGAGGCGGGTCGAGAGAGACCCAGTACTTC. Its protein product is CASSVGGGSRETQYF.

This clone has just one count. J is TRBJ2-3 and V is TRBV4-3, with 9 bases aligning to TRBD2. This CDR3 is 18 amino acids long. V was clipped by 0 bases and J by 0 bases; unmatched bases: 7. Germline loops: CDR1 LGHNA, CDR2 YSLEER. CDR3 DNA sequence: TGCGCCAGCAGCCAAGAGCCCCTTAGCGGGGGAAGCACAGATACGCAGTATTTT. Translating it yields CASSQEPLSGGSTDTQYF.

The gene calls are TRBV7-9 and TRBJ1-2; D gene uncertain. The germline V gene encodes CDR1 SEHNR and CDR2 FQNEAQ (reference sequence). The CDR3 loop spans 16 amino acids. Trimming shortened V by 7 bases and J by 2 bases, and 20 bases separated the two germline ends. CDR3 region: CASTVQAGYDNYGYTF. CDR3 DNA sequence: TGTGCCAGCACCGTCCAAGCGGGCTACGACAACTATGGCTACACCTTC.

As DNA, the CDR3 is TGTGCCAGCAGCCCAAAAACAGGGGGCAAATCCGGGGAGCTGTTTTTT. Translating it yields CASSPKTGGKSGELFF. The rearrangement uses TRBV11-2 and TRBJ2-2, with 9 positions matching TRBD1. This CDR3 comprises 16 residues. Losses at the gene ends were 5 bases for V and 6 bases for J; bases not matched to a gene: 10. In germline, CDR1 is SGHAT, CDR2 FQNNGV.

This chain joins TRBV29-1 and TRBJ1-2, with 10 bases that match TRBD1. The germline gives CDR1 SQVTM, CDR2 ANQGSEA. The CDR3 loop spans 15 amino acids. J was trimmed by 6 bases and V by 2 bases; bases with no gene match: 9. The CDR3: CSVETETGGLDGYTF. The CDR3 DNA reads as TGCAGCGTTGAAACGGAGACAGGGGGCTTAGATGGCTACACCTTC.

The chain joins TRBV29-1 to TRBJ2-3, with a possible D match to TRBD1 (6 bases). Germline-derived CDR1 and CDR2 are SQVTM and ANQGSEA. This CDR3 is built from 15 residues. Trimming pared 6 bases from V and 4 bases from J, leaving 20 bases between. Written as DNA, the CDR3 is TGCAGCGTAGCTACAGGGTTGGGGTTAGCAGATACGCAGTATTTT. Translation gives CSVATGLGLADTQYF.

The chain carries TRBV7-9 and TRBJ1-4, with a weak D call TRBD1 (6 bases). CDR3 length equals 14 residues. The V gene's germline CDR1 is SEHNR and CDR2 FQNEAQ (reference sequence). The V gene lost 5 bases and the J gene lost 3 bases, with 10 bases spanning the gap. The CDR3 spells CASSAQGPNEKLFF. The CDR3 nucleotides are TGTGCCAGCAGCGCACAGGGTCCTAATGAAAAACTGTTTTTT. The full variable domain, completed using reference TRBV7-9 and TRBJ1-4, is DTGVSQNPRHKITKRGQNVTFRCDPISEHNRLYWYRQTLGQGPEFLTYFQNEAQLEKSRLLSDRFSAERPKGSFSTLEIQRTEQGDSAMYLCASSAQGPNEKLFFGSGTQLSVL.

The chain joins TRBV5-8 to TRBJ2-3; 9 nucleotides line up with TRBD2. The CDR3 contains 15 residues. With 2 bases clipped from V and 3 bases from J, the junction kept 4 bases outside the gene matches. The V gene's germline CDR1 is SGHTS and CDR2 YDEGEE. This CDR3 reads CASSFPAGGTDTQYF. DNA for the CDR3: TGTGCCAGCAGCTTTCCGGCGGGGGGGACAGATACGCAGTATTTT.

This chain links TRBV15 with TRBJ1-2, with TRBD1 identical over 10 bases. The CDR3 covers 17 residues. J gave up 5 bases and V 3 bases, and 12 bases lay outside the gene matches. Germline CDR1 is LNHNV and CDR2 is YYDKDF (reference sequence). As DNA, the CDR3 is TGTGCCACCAGCAGTCCGGGACAGGGGCAAACACCTTATGGCTACACCTTC. Translating gives CATSSPGQGQTPYGYTF.

The chain joins TRBV6-5 to TRBJ2-2; no clear D gene. The CDR3 extends over 14 amino acids. Deletions cut 8 bases from V and 0 bases from J, with 10 bases between. Germline values: CDR1 MNHEY, CDR2 SVGAGI. This CDR3 reads CASYKTPNTGELFF. The CDR3 DNA sequence: TGTGCCAGCTACAAGACACCGAACACCGGGGAGCTGTTTTTT.